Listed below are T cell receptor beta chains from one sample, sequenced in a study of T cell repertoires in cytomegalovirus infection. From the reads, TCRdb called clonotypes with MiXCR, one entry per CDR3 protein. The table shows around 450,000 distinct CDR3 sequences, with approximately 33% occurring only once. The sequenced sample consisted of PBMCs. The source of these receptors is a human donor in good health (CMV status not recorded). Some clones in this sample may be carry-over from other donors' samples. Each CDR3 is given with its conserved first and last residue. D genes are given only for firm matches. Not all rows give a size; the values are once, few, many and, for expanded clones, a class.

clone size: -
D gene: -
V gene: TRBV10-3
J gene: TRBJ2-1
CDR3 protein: CAISESAAPRPYKEQLF
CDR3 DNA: TGTGCCATCAGTGAGTCGGCAGCCCCGAGACCGTACAAGGAGCAGTTATTC

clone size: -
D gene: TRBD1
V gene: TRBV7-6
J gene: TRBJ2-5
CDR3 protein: CASSLAGTGIRETQYF
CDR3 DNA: TGTGCTAGCAGCTTAGCTGGGACAGGGATTCGAGAGACCCAGTACTTC

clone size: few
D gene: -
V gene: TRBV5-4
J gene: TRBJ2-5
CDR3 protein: CASTTGTEETQYF
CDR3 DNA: TGTGCCAGCACCACCGGGACGGAAGAGACCCAGTACTTC

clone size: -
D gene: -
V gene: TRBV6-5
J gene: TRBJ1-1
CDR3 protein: CASSWGGGMNTEAFF
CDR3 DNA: TGTGCCAGCAGTTGGGGGGGGGGAATGAACACTGAAGCTTTCTTT

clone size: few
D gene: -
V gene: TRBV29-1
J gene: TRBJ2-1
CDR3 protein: CSVERVAYNEQFF
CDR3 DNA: TGCAGCGTTGAGCGGGTTGCCTACAATGAGCAGTTCTTC

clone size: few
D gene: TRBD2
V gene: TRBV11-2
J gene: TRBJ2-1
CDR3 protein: CASSSSTSGHYNEQFF
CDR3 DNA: TGTGCCAGCAGCTCCTCGACTAGCGGGCACTACAATGAGCAGTTCTTC

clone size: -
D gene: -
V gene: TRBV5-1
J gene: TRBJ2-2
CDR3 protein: CASSLGPNEQSGELFF
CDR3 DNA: TGCGCCAGCAGCTTGGGCCCAAACGAGCAGTCCGGGGAGCTGTTTTTT

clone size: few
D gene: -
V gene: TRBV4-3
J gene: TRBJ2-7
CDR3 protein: CASSPARGFFF
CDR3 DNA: TGCGCCAGCAGCCCGGCGAGGGGATTCTTCTTC

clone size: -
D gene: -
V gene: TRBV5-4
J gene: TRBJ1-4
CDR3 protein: CASRPRGVEKLFF
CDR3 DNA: TGTGCCAGCAGACCTCGGGGAGTCGAAAAACTGTTTTTT

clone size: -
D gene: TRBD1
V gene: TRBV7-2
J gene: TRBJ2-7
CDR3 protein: CSSSSAGTGGSYEQYF
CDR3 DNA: TGTTCAAGCAGCTCCGCCGGGACAGGTGGCAGTTACGAGCAGTACTTC

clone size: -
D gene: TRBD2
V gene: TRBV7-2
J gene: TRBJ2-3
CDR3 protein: CASSLVSGGYYTDTQYF
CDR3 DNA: TGTGCCAGCAGCTTAGTATCGGGGGGGTACTACACAGATACGCAGTATTTT

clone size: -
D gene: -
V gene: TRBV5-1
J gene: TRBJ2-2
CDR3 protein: CASSLMGQGSGELFF
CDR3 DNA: TGCGCCAGCAGCCTTATGGGGCAAGGATCCGGGGAGCTGTTTTTT